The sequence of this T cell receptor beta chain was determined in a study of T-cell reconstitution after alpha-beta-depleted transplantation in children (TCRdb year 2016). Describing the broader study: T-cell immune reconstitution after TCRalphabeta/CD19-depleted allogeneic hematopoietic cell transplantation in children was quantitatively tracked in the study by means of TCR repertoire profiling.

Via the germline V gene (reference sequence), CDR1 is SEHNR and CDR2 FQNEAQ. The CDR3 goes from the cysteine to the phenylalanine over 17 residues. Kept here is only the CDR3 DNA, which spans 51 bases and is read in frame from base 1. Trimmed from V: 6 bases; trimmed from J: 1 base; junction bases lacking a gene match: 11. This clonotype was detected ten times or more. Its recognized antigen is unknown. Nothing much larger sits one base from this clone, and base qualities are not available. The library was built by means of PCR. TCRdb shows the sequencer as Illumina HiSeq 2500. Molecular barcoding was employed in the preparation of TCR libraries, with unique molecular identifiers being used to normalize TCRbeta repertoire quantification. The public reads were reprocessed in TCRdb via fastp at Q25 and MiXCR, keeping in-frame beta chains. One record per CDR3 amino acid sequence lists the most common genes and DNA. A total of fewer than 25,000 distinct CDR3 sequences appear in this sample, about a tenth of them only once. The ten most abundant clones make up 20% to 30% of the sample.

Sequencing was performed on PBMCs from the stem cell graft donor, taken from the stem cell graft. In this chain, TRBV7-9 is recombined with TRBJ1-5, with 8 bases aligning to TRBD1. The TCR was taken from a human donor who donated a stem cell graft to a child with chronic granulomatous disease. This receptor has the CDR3 CASSPAGGPRSNQPQHF. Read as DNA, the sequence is TGTGCCAGCAGTCCCGCAGGGGGCCCCCGAAGCAATCAGCCCCAGCATTTT.